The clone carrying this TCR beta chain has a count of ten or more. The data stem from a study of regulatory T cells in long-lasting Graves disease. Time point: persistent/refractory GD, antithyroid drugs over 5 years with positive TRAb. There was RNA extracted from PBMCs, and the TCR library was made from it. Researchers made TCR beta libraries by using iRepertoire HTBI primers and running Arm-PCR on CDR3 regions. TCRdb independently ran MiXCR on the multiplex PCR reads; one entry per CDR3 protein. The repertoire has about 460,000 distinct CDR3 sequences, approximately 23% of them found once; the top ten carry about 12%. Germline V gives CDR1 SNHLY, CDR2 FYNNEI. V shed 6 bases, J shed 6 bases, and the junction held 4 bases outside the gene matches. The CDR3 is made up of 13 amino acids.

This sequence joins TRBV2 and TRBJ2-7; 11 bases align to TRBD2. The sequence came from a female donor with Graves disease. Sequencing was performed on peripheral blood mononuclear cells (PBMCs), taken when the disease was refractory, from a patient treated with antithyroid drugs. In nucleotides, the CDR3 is TGTGCCAGCAGAGAAACTAGCGGGGGCGAGCAGTACTTC. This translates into CASRETSGGEQYF.